This T cell receptor (beta chain) stems from a study of blood T cell repertoires in COVID-19. About the research overall: Samples taken during acute and convalescent COVID-19 were collected in the United States, Italy and Spain. T cells, B-cell-depleted T cells, or PBMCs supplied cDNA or gDNA.

Original data processing: Reference gene primer amplification gave estimated nucleated cell counts. Profiling relied on immunoSEQ multiplex PCR, and the TCRdb table lists in-frame clones only, not all of them. For V, J and clone size, that table is used; D and trimming come from the DNA. The sample records 160,000 or so clones, about 80% being singletons. The V end was cut by 1 base, the J end by 9 bases, with 16 bases between. This CDR3 spans 15 amino acids. CDR1 is SGHTA and CDR2 is FQGNSA in the germline V gene. The sample consisted of peripheral blood. This TCR was sampled from a man in his 60s with acute or convalescent COVID-19. The gene calls are TRBV7-2 and TRBJ1-5; D uncertain. DNA for the CDR3: TGTGCCAGCAGCTTAGAAGGGTCCGGGGAAAGGCCCCAGCATTTT. It encodes CASSLEGSGERPQHF.